This TCR beta chain was captured by sequencing in a study of blood T cell repertoires in COVID-19. Germline V lookup: CDR1 LNHDA, CDR2 SQIVND (reference sequence). V shed 4 bases and J shed 0 bases, with 20 bases lying between them. There are 18 residues in the CDR3. Per the authors' pipeline: How many nucleated cells were present was estimated from reference gene primer amplification. The assay was immunoSEQ multiplex PCR, and TCRdb's table has in-frame clones only and misses some. Clonal size and the V and J genes are those of that table, whereas D and trimming came from the DNA. The sample contains some 200,000 clones, roughly nine tenths of which appear only once.

The sequence derives from a woman aged 50 to 60 in a cohort exposed to, infected with or recovered from COVID-19 (not recorded which). The chain combines TRBV19 with TRBJ2-3; maybe TRBD2 (5 bases). Sequenced input: PBMCs or T cells enriched from blood (not recorded which). The CDR3 spells CASSTNRGSGPSTDTQYF. Here the CDR3 DNA reads TGTGCCAGTAGTACCAACCGAGGGAGCGGCCCGAGCACAGATACGCAGTATTTT. Variable domain in full (rest from reference TRBV19 and TRBJ2-3): DGGITQSPKYLFRKEGQNVTLSCEQNLNHDAMYWYRQDPGQGLRLIYYSQIVNDFQKGDIAEGYSVSREKKESFPLTVTSAQKNPTAFYLCASSTNRGSGPSTDTQYFGPGTRLTVL.